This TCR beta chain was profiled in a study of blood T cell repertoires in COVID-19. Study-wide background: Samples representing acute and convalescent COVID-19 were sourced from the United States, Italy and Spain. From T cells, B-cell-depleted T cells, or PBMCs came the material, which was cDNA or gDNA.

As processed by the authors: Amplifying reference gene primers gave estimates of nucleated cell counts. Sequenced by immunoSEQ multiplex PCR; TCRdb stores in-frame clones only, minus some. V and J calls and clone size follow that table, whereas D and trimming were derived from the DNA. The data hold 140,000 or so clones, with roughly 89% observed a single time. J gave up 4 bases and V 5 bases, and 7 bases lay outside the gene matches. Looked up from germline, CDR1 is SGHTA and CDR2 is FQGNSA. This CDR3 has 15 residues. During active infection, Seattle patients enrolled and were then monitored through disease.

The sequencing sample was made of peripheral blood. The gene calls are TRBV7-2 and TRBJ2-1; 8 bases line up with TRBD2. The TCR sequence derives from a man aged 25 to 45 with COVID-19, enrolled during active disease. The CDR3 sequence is CASSLKQREYNEQFF. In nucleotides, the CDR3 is TGTGCCAGCAGCCTTAAGCAGCGGGAGTACAATGAGCAGTTCTTC.